These T cell receptor beta chains were read from a single sample in a study of shared clonotypes between healthy human individuals. The protocol was immunoSEQ multiplex PCR, while the TCRdb copy is restricted to in-frame clones and leaves out a portion. The profile shows 1,100,000 or so clones, about four fifths of them singletons. The sequenced sample consisted of memory CD4+ T cells from PBMCs. Receptor source: a young man in good health. Some clones in this sample may be carry-over from other donors' samples. Both conserved end residues are part of each CDR3. A D gene is named only where the DNA matches it firmly. Not all rows give a size; the values are once, few, many and, for expanded clones, a class.

v_gene	abundance	d_gene	j_gene	CDR3nt	CDR3aa
TRBV7-2	.	.	TRBJ1-3	TGTGCCAGCAGCTCAATGGGGCAGACTGGAAACACCATATATTTT	CASSSMGQTGNTIYF
TRBV7-9	.	TRBD1	TRBJ1-4	TGTGCCAGCAGCTTAGCGCGGGACCCAGGGGGTGAAAAACTGTTTTTT	CASSLARDPGGEKLFF
TRBV29-1	.	TRBD1	TRBJ2-7	TGCAGCGTTGACGCTCCCCGACAGGGGGACCACGAGCAGTACTTC	CSVDAPRQGDHEQYF
TRBV4-1	.	TRBD1	TRBJ2-5	TGCGCCAGCAGCCTTGGGACAGGGGGCCAAGAGACCCAGTACTTC	CASSLGTGGQETQYF
TRBV20-1	.	.	TRBJ1-2	TGCAGTGATACGGGCTACACCTTC	CSDTGYTF
TRBV19	once	TRBD1	TRBJ1-1	TGTGCCAGTAGTACCTACAGGGGCACTGAAGCTTTCTTT	CASSTYRGTEAFF
TRBV7-8	.	.	TRBJ1-2	TGTGCCAGCAGCCCACTAGGGGGGGGCATGAGTGGCTACACCTTC	CASSPLGGGMSGYTF
TRBV5-4	once	TRBD2	TRBJ2-2	TGTGCCAGCGGCGGGTCTGGCGGGAGGGATGACACCGGGGAGCTGTTTTTT	CASGGSGGRDDTGELFF
TRBV25-1	.	.	TRBJ2-3	TGTGCCAGCAGTCCATATAGGACGGCTAGCACAGATACGCAGTATTTT	CASSPYRTASTDTQYF
TRBV4-3	.	.	TRBJ1-2	TGCGCCAGCAGCCAAGGTTCAGGGTACTATGGCTACACCTTC	CASSQGSGYYGYTF
TRBV6-5	once	.	TRBJ2-7	TGTGCCAGCAGTTACTCTAGGGACGGGGCCTACGAGCAGTACTTC	CASSYSRDGAYEQYF
TRBV5-8	.	.	TRBJ2-7	TGTGCCAGCAGCTCCCGACAGACTAGCTACGAGCAGTACTTC	CASSSRQTSYEQYF
TRBV5-5	.	.	TRBJ2-1	TGTGCCAGCAGCGCCACGCGCGTGGGGGACAATGAGCAGTTCTTC	CASSATRVGDNEQFF
TRBV7-2	.	TRBD1	TRBJ2-7	TGTGCCAGCATCTGGACAGGGAAACCCTACGAGCAGTACTTC	CASIWTGKPYEQYF
TRBV5-4	.	.	TRBJ2-7	TGTGCCAGCAGCCTGATGGGCCTCTACGAGCAGTACTTC	CASSLMGLYEQYF
TRBV4-1	.	.	TRBJ2-1	TGCGCCAGCAGCCCTCTGACTAGGAGAGATGAGCAGTTCTTC	CASSPLTRRDEQFF
TRBV28	.	.	TRBJ2-7	TGTGCCAGCATTCGATCCGCGGGGAGCGCCTACGAGCAGTACTTC	CASIRSAGSAYEQYF
TRBV2	many	.	TRBJ1-4	TGTGCCAGCCTAGCACTCGAAGGGGCTGGGGAAAAACTGTTTTTT	CASLALEGAGEKLFF
TRBV6-1	.	.	TRBJ2-5	TGTGCCAGCAGTGCCGTGGGTGAGACCCAGTACTTC	CASSAVGETQYF
TRBV21-1	.	.	TRBJ1-1	TGTGCCAGCGGGCAGGACCGGAAGAACACTGAAGCTTTCTTT	CASGQDRKNTEAFF
TRBV6-5	.	TRBD1	TRBJ1-1	TGTGCCAGCACGGACAGGGGGCGCGGCACTGAAGCTTTCTTT	CASTDRGRGTEAFF
TRBV6-1	.	.	TRBJ2-7	TGTGCCAGCAGTGTACACAGGGAATACGAGCAGTACTTC	CASSVHREYEQYF
TRBV7-8	.	TRBD2	TRBJ2-1	TGTGCCAGCAGCCTCCGGACAGGGGGGACTAGCGGGAGGTACAATGAGCAGTTCTTC	CASSLRTGGTSGRYNEQFF
TRBV6-6	few	.	TRBJ1-5	TGTGCCAGCAGTACCCATAATCAGCCCCAGCATTTT	CASSTHNQPQHF
TRBV29-1	.	.	TRBJ1-2	TGCAGCGCCGGCCCCGGCTATGGCTACACCTTC	CSAGPGYGYTF
TRBV10-3	.	.	TRBJ2-2	TGTGCCATCAGTGAACGGACCACCGGGGAGCTGTTTTTT	CAISERTTGELFF